This entry lists 8 T cell receptor beta chains sequenced from one sample in a study of neurological immune-mediated disorders. One entry per CDR3 protein, called by TCRdb with MiXCR from the 5' RACE reads. The data show about 49,000 distinct CDR3 sequences, with 8% to 9% seen just once and roughly 2% held by the top ten. The time point: longitudinal time-point 3. The sequencing input was PBMCs. Receptors were obtained from a woman between 35 and 50 years old in good health.

This clonotype was counted ten times or more. J is TRBJ2-1 and V is TRBV2; D is undetermined. The V gene lost 4 bases and the J gene lost 3 bases, with 7 bases spanning the gap. This CDR3 is 13 amino acids long. In germline, CDR1 is SNHLY, CDR2 FYNNEI. The DNA of the CDR3 is TGTGCCAGCAGTGGTCTAAGCTACAATGAGCAGTTCTTC. Translating it yields CASSGLSYNEQFF.

The V gene is TRBV7-9, the J gene TRBJ2-4, with 12 bases identical to TRBD2. Germline V gene sequence: CDR1 SEHNR, CDR2 FQNEAQ (reference sequence). CDR3 length: 14 amino acids. Trimming at V came to 6 bases and at J to 14 bases, leaving 11 bases not matched to a gene. The CDR3 nucleotides are TGTGCCAGCAGTCCGAACGGACTAGCGGGGTCAAAGTACTTC. Protein: CASSPNGLAGSKYF.

This clonotype was found many times. The chain combines TRBV7-2 with TRBJ2-7; 7 bases are shared with TRBD1. The germline V gene encodes CDR1 SGHTA and CDR2 FQGNSA. The CDR3 contains 18 residues. V trimming: 5 bases; J trimming: 5 bases; junction bases outside the gene matches: 21. The CDR3: CASSETGRRQGAKNEQYF. The CDR3 DNA sequence: TGTGCCAGCAGCGAAACGGGCCGACGACAGGGTGCGAAAAACGAGCAGTACTTC.

Many counts were recorded for this clonotype. V is TRBV12-3 or TRBV12-4 and J is TRBJ1-2; D is ambiguous. Trimming cost V 1 base and J 4 bases, with 10 bases left between them. The CDR3 runs 14 residues. The DNA for the CDR3 is TGTGCCAGCAGTTTAGGGTCCGTGGGCTATGGCTACACCTTC. Its protein product is CASSLGSVGYGYTF.

This clonotype showed up many times. The chain recombines TRBV6-5 with TRBJ1-4, with 7 bases matching TRBD1. This CDR3 is 13 amino acids long. Germline V CDR1 and CDR2: MNHEY, SVGAGI. With 5 bases clipped from V and 8 bases from J, the junction kept 5 bases outside the gene matches. The CDR3 DNA is TGTGCCAGCAGTATACGGACAGGAGAAAAACTGTTTTTT. Amino acids: CASSIRTGEKLFF.

The rearrangement uses TRBV6-1 and TRBJ2-1; the D gene is possibly TRBD2 (5 bases). V was clipped by 1 base and J by 8 bases, with 12 bases between them. CDR3 length: 14 amino acids. The germline gives CDR1 MNHNS, CDR2 SASEGT. The CDR3 coding sequence is TGTGCCAGCAGTGAAGGAGTAGGGCGGGATGAGCAGTTCTTC. Its protein is CASSEGVGRDEQFF.

This clonotype was seen only a few times. In DNA, the CDR3 is TGCAGCGTGAGGACGGGAAACTATGGCTACACCTTC. Encoded protein: CSVRTGNYGYTF. The chain combines TRBV29-1 with TRBJ1-2; D not certain. Trimming cost V 6 bases and J 2 bases, with 10 bases left between them. This CDR3 region has 12 residues. CDR1 SQVTM and CDR2 ANQGSEA come from the germline V gene.

This clonotype appeared many times. The chain links TRBV7-3 to TRBJ2-2; 9 nucleotides match TRBD2. Trimming took 5 bases from V and 4 from J; bases not matched to a gene: 8. The CDR3 loop spans 16 amino acids. The V gene's germline CDR1 is SGHTA and CDR2 FQGTGA. CDR3 protein: CASSHLGGGATGELFF. In DNA form, the CDR3 reads TGTGCCAGCAGCCATTTGGGCGGGGGGGCCACCGGGGAGCTGTTTTTT.